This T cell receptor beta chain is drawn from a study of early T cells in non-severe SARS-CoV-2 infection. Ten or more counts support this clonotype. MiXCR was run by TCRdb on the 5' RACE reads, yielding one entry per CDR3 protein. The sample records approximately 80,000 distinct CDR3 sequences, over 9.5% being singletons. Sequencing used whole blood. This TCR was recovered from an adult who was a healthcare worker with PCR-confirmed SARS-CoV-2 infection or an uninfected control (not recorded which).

The CDR3 nucleotides are TGCAGTGCTAGAGTTGGGGGAAGTGGGGCCAACGTCCTGACTTTC. Amino acids: CSARVGGSGANVLTF. The chain joins TRBV20-1 to TRBJ2-6; D might be TRBD1 or TRBD2, each matching 5 bases. CDR1 and CDR2 from the germline V gene are DFQATT and SNEGSKA (reference sequence). This CDR3 spans 15 amino acids. V was trimmed by 1 base and J by 3 bases, leaving 10 bases between them.